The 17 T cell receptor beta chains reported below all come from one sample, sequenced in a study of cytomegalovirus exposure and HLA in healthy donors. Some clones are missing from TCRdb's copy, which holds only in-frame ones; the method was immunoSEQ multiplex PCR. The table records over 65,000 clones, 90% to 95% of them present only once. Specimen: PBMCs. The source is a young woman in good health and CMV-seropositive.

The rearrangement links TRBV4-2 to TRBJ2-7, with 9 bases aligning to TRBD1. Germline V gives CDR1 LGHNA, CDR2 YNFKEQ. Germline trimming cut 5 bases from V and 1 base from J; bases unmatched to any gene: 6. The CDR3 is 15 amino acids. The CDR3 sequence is CASSFRQGGSYEQYF. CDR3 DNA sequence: TGTGCCAGCAGCTTCCGACAGGGGGGATCCTACGAGCAGTACTTC.

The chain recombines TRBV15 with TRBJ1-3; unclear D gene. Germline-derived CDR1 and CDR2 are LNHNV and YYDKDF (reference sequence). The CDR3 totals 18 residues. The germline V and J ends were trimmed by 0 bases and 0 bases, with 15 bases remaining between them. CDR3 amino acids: CATSRDLSEADSGNTIYF. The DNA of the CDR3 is TGTGCCACCAGCAGAGATCTCTCTGAGGCCGACTCTGGAAACACCATATATTTT.

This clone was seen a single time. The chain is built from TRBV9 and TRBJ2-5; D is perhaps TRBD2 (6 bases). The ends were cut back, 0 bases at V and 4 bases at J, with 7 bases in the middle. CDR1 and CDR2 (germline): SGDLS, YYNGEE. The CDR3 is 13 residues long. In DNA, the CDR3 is TGTGCCAGCAGCGTAGGGGGAGGAGAGACCCAGTACTTC. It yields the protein CASSVGGGETQYF.

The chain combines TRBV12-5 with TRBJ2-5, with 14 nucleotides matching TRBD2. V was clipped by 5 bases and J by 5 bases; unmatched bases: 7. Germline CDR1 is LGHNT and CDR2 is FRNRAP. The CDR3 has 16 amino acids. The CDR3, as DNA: TGTGCTAGTGGTCCCCGGGGACTAGCGGGAGTTGAGACCCAGTACTTC. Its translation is CASGPRGLAGVETQYF.

For the CDR3, the DNA is TGTGCCAGCAGACCACAGGGGGCCCAGCCCCAGCATTTT. Amino acids: CASRPQGAQPQHF. The gene calls are TRBV6-1 and TRBJ1-5, with TRBD1 matching over 9 bases. The CDR3 is 13 residues long. Trimming removed 6 bases from V and 7 bases from J; junction bases left unmatched: 4. Germline V gene sequence: CDR1 MNHNS, CDR2 SASEGT.

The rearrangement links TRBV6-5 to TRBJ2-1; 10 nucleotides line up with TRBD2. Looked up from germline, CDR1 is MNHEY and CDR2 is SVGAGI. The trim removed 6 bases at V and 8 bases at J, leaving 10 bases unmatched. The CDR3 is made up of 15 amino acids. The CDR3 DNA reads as TGTGCCAGCAGCTCCCCAGCGGGAGGGTTCTATGAGCAGTTCTTC. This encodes CASSSPAGGFYEQFF.

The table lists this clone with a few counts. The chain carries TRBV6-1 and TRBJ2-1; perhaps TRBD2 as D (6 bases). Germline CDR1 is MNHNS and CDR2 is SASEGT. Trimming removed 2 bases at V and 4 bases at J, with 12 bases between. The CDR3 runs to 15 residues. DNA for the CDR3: TGTGCCAGCAGTGAACAACTAGCAGGATACAATGAGCAGTTCTTC. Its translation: CASSEQLAGYNEQFF.

The CDR3 DNA follows: TGTGCCAGCAGTGAAGCGTTCTCTTCAGATACGCAGTATTTT. Protein product: CASSEAFSSDTQYF. V gene TRBV2 combines with J gene TRBJ2-3; D is unresolved. With 0 bases removed from V and 4 bases from J, the gap between germline ends came to 8 bases. The CDR3 contains 14 residues. The germline V gene encodes CDR1 SNHLY and CDR2 FYNNEI.

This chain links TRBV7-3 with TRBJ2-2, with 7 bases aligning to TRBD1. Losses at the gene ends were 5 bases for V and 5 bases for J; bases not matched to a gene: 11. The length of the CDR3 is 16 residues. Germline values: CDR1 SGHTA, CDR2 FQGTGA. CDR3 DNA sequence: TGTGCCAGCAGCCCGAACAGGGGAGAGGAGACCGGGGAGCTGTTTTTT. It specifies CASSPNRGEETGELFF.

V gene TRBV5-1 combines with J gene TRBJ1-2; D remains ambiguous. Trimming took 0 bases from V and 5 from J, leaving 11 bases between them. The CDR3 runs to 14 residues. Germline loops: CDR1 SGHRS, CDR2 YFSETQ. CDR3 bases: TGCGCCAGCAGCTTGGTTGGAGGTCCTTATGGCTACACCTTC. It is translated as CASSLVGGPYGYTF.

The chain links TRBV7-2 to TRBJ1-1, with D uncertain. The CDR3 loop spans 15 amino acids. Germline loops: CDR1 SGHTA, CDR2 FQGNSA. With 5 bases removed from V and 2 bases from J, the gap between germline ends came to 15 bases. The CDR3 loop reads CASSRNGGINTEAFF. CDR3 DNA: TGTGCCAGCAGCCGAAATGGAGGCATTAACACTGAAGCTTTCTTT.

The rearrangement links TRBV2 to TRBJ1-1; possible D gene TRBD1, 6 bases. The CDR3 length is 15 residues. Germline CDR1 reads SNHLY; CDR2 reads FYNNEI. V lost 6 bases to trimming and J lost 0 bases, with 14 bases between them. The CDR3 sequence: CASSVAGQMNTEAFF. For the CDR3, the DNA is TGTGCCAGCAGCGTCGCCGGACAGATGAACACTGAAGCTTTCTTT. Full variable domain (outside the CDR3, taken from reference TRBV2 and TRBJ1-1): EPEVTQTPSHQVTQMGQEVILRCVPISNHLYFYWYRQILGQKVEFLVSFYNNEISEKSEIFDDQFSVERPDGSNFTLKIRSTKLEDSAMYFCASSVAGQMNTEAFFGQGTRLTVV.

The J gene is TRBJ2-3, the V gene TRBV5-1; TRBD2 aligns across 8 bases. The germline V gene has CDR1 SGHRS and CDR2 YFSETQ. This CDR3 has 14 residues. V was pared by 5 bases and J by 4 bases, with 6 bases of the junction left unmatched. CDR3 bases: TGCGCCAGCAGAGGTGGACTAGCATCAGATACGCAGTATTTT. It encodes CASRGGLASDTQYF.

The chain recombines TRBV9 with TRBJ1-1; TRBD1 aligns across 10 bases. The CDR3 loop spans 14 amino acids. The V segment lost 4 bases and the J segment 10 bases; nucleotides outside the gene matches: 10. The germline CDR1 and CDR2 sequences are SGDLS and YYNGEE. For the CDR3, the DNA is TGTGCCAGCAGCCGGGGACAGGGGAGAAGGAGAGCTTTCTTT. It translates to CASSRGQGRRRAFF. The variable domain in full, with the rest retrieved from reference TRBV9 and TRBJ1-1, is DSGVTQTPKHLITATGQRVTLRCSPRSGDLSVYWYQQSLDQGLQFLIQYYNGEERAKGNILERFSAQQFPDLHSELNLSSLELGDSALYFCASSRGQGRRRAFFGQGTRLTVV.

CDR3 nucleotide sequence: TGTGCCAGCAGTCTGGGGACAGGTCTAACCTACGAGCAGTACTTC. Translation gives CASSLGTGLTYEQYF. The chain uses TRBV6-1 and TRBJ2-7; 8 bases are a match to TRBD1. V lost 5 bases, J lost 2 bases, and 8 bases stayed unmatched. Looked up from germline, CDR1 is MNHNS and CDR2 is SASEGT. CDR3 length: 15 amino acids.

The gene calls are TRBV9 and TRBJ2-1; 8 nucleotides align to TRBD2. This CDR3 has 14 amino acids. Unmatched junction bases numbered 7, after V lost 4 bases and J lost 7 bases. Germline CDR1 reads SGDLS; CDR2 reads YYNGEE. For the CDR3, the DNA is TGTGCCAGCAGCCTCGGGGGGGGAATGAATGAGCAGTTCTTC. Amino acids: CASSLGGGMNEQFF.

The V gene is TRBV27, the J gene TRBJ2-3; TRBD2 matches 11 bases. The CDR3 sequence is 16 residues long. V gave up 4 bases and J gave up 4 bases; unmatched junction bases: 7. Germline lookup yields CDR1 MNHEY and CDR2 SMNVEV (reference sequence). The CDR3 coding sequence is TGTGCCAGCAGTTCCCTAACTAGCGGGGGCCCAGATACGCAGTATTTT. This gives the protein CASSSLTSGGPDTQYF.